This T cell receptor beta chain was recovered during a study of T cell changes during pregnancy in multiple sclerosis. CDR3 length: 16 residues. V lost 0 bases and J lost 0, with 12 bases in between. Germline loops: CDR1 PRHDT, CDR2 FYEKMQ (reference sequence). Produced via immunoSEQ multiplex PCR; TCRdb's table is partial and in-frame only. The table shows under 65,000 clones, with about 90% occurring only once. The gene calls are TRBV13 and TRBJ2-7; possibly TRBD1 for D (6 bases). The TCR comes from a female donor in good health, enrolled as a control in a pregnancy study. The sequencing here drew on CD4+ T cells from peripheral blood mononuclear cells, taken after pregnancy. The DNA of the CDR3 is TGTGCCAGCAGCTTAGGGGTTGCAGGGGTCTCCTACGAGCAGTACTTC. Protein: CASSLGVAGVSYEQYF.